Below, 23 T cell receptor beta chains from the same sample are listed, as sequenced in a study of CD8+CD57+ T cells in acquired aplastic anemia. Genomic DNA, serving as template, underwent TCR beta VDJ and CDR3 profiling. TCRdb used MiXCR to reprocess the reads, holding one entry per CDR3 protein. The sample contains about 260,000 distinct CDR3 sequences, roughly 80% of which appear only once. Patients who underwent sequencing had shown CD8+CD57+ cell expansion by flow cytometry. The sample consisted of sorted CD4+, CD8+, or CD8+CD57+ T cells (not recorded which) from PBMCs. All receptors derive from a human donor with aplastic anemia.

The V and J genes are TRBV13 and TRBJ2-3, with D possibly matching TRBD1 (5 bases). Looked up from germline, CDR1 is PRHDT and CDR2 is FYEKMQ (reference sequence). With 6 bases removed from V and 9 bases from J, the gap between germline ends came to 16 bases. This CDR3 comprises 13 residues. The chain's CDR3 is CASRFVAWGTQYF. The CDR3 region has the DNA TGTGCCAGCAGGTTCGTGGCCTGGGGCACGCAGTATTTT.

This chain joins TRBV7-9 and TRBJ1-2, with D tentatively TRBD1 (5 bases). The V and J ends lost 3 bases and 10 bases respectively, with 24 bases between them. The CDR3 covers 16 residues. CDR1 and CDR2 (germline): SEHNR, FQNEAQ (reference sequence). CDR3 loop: CASSLDRDGIAEAYTF. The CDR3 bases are TGTGCCAGCAGCTTGGATAGGGACGGGATCGCAGAAGCCTACACCTTC. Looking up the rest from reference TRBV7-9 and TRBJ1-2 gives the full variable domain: DTGVSQNPRHKITKRGQNVTFRCDPISEHNRLYWYRQTLGQGPEFLTYFQNEAQLEKSRLLSDRFSAERPKGSFSTLEIQRTEQGDSAMYLCASSLDRDGIAEAYTFGSGTRLTVV.

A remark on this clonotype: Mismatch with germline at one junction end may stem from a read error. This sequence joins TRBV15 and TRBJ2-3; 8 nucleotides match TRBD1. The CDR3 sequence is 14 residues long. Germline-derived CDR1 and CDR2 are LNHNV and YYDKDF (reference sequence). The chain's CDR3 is CATSRGRGQDTQYF. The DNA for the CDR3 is TGTGCCACCAGCAGAGGCAGGGGGCAAGATACCCAGTATTTC.

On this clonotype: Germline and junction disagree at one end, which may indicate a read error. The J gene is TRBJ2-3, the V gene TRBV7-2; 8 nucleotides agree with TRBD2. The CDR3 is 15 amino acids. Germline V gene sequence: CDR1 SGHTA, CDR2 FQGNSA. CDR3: CASSLGAGGPDTQCF. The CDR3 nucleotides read TGTGCCAGCAGCTTAGGTGCGGGAGGTCCCGATACGCAGTGTTTT.

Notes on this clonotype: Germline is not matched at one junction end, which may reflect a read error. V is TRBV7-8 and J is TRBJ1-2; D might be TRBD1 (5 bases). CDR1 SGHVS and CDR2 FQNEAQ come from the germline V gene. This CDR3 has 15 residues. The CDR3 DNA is TGCGCCAGCAGCTTTCGCGCGGGCGCGACAGATGGCTACACCTTC. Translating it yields CASSFRAGATDGYTF.

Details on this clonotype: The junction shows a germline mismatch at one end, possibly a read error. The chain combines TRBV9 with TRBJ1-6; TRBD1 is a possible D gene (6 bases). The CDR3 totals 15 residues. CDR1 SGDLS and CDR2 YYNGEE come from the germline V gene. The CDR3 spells CASSSGSGQRSDIHF. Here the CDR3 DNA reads TGCGCCAGCAGCTCCGGCAGTGGACAGCGATCCGACATCCACTTT.

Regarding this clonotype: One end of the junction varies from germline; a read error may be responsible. The CDR3 sequence is CASSVGGSEETQF. The CDR3 region has the DNA TGTGCCAGCAGCGTAGGGGGCTCAGAAGAGACCCAGTTT. The rearrangement links TRBV9 to TRBJ2-3; tentative D call: TRBD1 (5 bases). The CDR3 is 13 amino acids. Germline assignment: CDR1 SGDLS and CDR2 YYNGEE. The full variable domain, its missing parts supplied by reference TRBV9 and TRBJ2-3, is DSGVTQTPKHLITATGQRVTLRCSPRSGDLSVYWYQQSLDQGLQFLIQYYNGEERAKGNILERFSAQQFPDLHSELNLSSLELGDSALYFCASSVGGSEETQFGPGTRLTVL.

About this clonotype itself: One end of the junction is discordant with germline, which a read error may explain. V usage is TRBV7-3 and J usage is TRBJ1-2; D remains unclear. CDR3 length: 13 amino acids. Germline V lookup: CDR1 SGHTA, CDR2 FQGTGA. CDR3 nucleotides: TGTGCTAGTAGTTTTTCCTTGGGGTATGGGTACATCTTC. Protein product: CASSFSLGYGYIF. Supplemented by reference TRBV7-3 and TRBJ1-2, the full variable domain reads GAGVSQTPSNKVTEKGKYVELRCDPISGHTALYWYRQSLGQGPEFLIYFQGTGAADDSGLPNDRFFAVRPEGSVSTLKIQRTERGDSAVYLCASSFSLGYGYIFGSGTRLTVV.

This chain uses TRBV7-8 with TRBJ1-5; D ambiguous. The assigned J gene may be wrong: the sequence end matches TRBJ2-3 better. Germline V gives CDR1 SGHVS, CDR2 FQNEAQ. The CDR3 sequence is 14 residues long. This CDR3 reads CASSYSCGPEPQYF. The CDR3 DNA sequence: TGTGCCAGCAGCTACTCATGTGGTCCCGAGCCCCAGTATTTT.

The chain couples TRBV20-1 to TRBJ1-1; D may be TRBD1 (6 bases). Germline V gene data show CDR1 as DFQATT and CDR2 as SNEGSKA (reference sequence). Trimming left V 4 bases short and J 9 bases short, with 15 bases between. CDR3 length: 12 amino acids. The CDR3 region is CSAKGGPTQAFF. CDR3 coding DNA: TGCAGTGCTAAAGGGGGGCCCACGCAAGCTTTCTTT.

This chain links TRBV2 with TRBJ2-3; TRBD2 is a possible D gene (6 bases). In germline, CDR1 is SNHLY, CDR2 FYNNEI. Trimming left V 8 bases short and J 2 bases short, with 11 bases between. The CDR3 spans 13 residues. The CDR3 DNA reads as TGTGCCAGCGGCGTAGCGGCCACAGATACGCAGTATTTT. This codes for CASGVAATDTQYF.

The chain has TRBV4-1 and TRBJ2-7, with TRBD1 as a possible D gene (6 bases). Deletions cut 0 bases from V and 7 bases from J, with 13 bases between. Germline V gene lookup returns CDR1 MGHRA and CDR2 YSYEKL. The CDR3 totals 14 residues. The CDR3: CASSQETGSKEQYF. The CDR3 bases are TGCGCCAGCAGCCAAGAAACAGGGAGCAAAGAGCAGTACTTC.

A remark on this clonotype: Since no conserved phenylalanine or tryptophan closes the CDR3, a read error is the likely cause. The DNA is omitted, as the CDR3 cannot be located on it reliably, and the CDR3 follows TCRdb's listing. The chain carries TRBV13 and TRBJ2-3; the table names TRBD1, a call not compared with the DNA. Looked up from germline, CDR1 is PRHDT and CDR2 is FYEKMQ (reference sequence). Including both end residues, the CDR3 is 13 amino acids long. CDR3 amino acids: CASSAGGTEAFFV.

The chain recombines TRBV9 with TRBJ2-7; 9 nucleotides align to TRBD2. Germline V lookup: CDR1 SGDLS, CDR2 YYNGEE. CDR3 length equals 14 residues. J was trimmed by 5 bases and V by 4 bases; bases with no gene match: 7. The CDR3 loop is CASSLVGGGDEQYF. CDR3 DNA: TGTGCCAGCAGCTTAGTCGGCGGGGGGGACGAGCAGTACTTC.

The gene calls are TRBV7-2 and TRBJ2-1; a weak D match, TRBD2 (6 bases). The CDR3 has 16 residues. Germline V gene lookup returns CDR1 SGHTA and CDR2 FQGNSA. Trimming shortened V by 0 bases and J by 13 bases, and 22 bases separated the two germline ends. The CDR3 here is CASSLAGGHANQYQFF. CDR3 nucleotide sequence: TGTGCCAGCAGCTTAGCGGGAGGTCACGCTAACCAGTATCAGTTCTTC. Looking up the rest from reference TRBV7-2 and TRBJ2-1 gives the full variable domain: GAGVSQSPSNKVTEKGKDVELRCDPISGHTALYWYRQSLGQGLEFLIYFQGNSAPDKSGLPSDRFSAERTGGSVSTLTIQRTQQEDSAVYLCASSLAGGHANQYQFFGPGTRLTVL.

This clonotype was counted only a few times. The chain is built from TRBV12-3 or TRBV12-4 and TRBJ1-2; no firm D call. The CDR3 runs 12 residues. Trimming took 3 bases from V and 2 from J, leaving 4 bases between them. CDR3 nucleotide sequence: TGTGCCAGCAGTTTGGGAAACTATGGCTACACCTTC. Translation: CASSLGNYGYTF.

The CDR3 bases are TGTGCCAGCAGTCAGGCCTCGTTCAATCATGAGCAGTTCTTC. It translates to CASSQASFNHEQFF. The V and J genes are TRBV2 and TRBJ1-5; no reliable D call. The J call may be wrong; the DNA end is better matched by TRBJ2-1. The germline CDR1 and CDR2 sequences are SNHLY and FYNNEI. The CDR3 sequence is 14 residues long.

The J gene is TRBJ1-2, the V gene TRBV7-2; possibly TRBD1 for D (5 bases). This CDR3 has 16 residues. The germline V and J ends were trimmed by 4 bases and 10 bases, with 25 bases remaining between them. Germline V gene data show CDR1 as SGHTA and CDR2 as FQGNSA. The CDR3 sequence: CASSSLGVSQETHYTF. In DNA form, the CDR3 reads TGTGCCAGCAGCTCCTTAGGGGTTAGCCAAGAGACCCACTACACCTTC. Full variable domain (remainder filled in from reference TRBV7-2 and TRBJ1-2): GAGVSQSPSNKVTEKGKDVELRCDPISGHTALYWYRQSLGQGLEFLIYFQGNSAPDKSGLPSDRFSAERTGGSVSTLTIQRTQQEDSAVYLCASSSLGVSQETHYTFGSGTRLTVV.

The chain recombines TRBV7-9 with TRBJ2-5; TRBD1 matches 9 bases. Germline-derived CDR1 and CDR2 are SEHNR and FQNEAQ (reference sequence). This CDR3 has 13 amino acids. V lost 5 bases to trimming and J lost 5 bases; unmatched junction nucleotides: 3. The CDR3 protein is CASSAGTGETQYF. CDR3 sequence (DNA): TGTGCCAGCAGCGCCGGGACAGGGGAGACCCAGTACTTC.

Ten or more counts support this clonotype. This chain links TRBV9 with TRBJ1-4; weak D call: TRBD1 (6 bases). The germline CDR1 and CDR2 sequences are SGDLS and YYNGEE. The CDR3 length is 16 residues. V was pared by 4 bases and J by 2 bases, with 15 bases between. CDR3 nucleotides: TGTGCCAGCAGCCCTGGTCCGGGGGCGACTAATGAAAAACTGTTTTTT. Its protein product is CASSPGPGATNEKLFF.

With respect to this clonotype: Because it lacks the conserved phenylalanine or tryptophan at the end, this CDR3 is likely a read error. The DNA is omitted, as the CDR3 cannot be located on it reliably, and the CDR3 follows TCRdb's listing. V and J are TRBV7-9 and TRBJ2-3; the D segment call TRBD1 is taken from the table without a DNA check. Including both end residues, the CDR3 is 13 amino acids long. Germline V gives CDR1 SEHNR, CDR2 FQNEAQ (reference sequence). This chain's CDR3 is CASGLGGRDPVYR.

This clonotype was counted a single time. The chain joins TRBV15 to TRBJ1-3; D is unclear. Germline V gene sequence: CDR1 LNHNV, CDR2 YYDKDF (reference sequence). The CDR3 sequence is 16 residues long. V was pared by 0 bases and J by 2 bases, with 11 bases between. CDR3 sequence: CATSRDRVGTGNTIYF. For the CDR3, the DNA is TGTGCCACCAGCAGAGATCGGGTCGGCACTGGAAACACCATATATTTT.

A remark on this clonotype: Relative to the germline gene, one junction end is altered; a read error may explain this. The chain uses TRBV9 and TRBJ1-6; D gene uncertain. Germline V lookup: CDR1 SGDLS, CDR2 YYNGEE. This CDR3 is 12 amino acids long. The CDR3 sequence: CASSTAHAPHHF. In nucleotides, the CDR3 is TGTGCCAGCAGTACAGCCCATGCACCCCACCACTTT.